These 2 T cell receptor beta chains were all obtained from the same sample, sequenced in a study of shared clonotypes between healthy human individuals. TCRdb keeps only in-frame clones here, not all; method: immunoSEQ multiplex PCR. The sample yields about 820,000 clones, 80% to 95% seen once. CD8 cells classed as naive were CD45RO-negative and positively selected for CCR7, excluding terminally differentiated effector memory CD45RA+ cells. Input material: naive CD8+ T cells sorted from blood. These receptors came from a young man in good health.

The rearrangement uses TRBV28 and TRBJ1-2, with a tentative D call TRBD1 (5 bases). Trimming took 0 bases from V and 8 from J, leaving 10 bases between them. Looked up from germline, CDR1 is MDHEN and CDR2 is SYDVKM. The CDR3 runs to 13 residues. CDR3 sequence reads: CASSLWAGNGYTF. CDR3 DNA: TGTGCCAGCAGTTTATGGGCAGGGAACGGCTACACCTTC.

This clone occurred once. CDR3 protein: CATSRDSSGRYEQYF. The CDR3, as DNA: TGTGCCACCAGCAGAGATAGTAGCGGGAGATACGAGCAGTACTTC. This chain connects TRBV15 to TRBJ2-7, with 9 bases lining up with TRBD2. The V gene's germline CDR1 is LNHNV and CDR2 YYDKDF (reference sequence). J was trimmed by 4 bases and V by 0 bases; bases with no gene match: 4. The CDR3 has 15 residues. The full variable domain, completed using reference TRBV15 and TRBJ2-7, is DAMVIQNPRYQVTQFGKPVTLSCSQTLNHNVMYWYQQKSSQAPKLLFHYYDKDFNNEADTPDNFQSRRPNTSFCFLDIRSPGLGDTAMYLCATSRDSSGRYEQYFGPGTRLTVT.